These T cell receptor beta chains were read from a single sample in a study of regulatory T cells in long-lasting Graves disease. One entry per CDR3 protein, called by TCRdb with MiXCR from the multiplex PCR reads. The sample lists 400,000 to 450,000 distinct CDR3 sequences, about 15% occurring once. These data also featured in a second study, about T cells in Graves' hyperthyroidism and ophthalmopathy.

Source: peripheral blood mononuclear cells (PBMCs), taken at new diagnosis, from a patient treated with antithyroid drugs. These receptors came from a woman aged 25 to 39 with Graves disease. Each CDR3 is given with its conserved first and last residue. Each record gives: J gene, V gene, D gene, clone size, CDR3 protein, CDR3 DNA. A D gene is named only where the DNA matches it firmly. Clone size, where shown, is once, few, many, or a class for clones that have expanded.

J: TRBJ1-4; V: TRBV18; D: .; size: many; CDR3: CASSPDGEKLFF; DNA: TGTGCCAGCTCCCCCGACGGTGAAAAACTGTTTTTT
J: TRBJ1-1; V: TRBV6-2/TRBV6-3; D: .; size: .; CDR3: CASRHSLNTEAFF; DNA: TGTGCCAGCAGGCACAGCTTGAACACTGAAGCTTTCTTT
J: TRBJ1-5; V: TRBV20-1; D: TRBD1; size: few; CDR3: CSAFFGDRSDQPQHF; DNA: TGCAGCGCTTTCTTTGGGGACAGGAGTGATCAGCCCCAGCATTTT
J: TRBJ2-1; V: TRBV4-1; D: .; size: .; CDR3: CASSQIPTGSYNEQFF; DNA: TGCGCCAGCAGCCAAATCCCCACGGGCTCCTACAATGAGCAGTTCTTC
J: TRBJ2-7; V: TRBV10-3; D: TRBD1; size: many; CDR3: CAISDGTDSYEQYF; DNA: TGTGCCATCAGTGACGGGACAGACTCCTACGAGCAGTACTTC
J: TRBJ1-1; V: TRBV28; D: .; size: many; CDR3: CASRKVTNFGSQSNTEAFF; DNA: TGTGCCAGCAGGAAAGTTACCAACTTTGGTTCGCAGTCGAACACTGAAGCTTTCTTT
J: TRBJ2-5; V: TRBV2; D: .; size: many; CDR3: CASSRGMKETQYF; DNA: TGTGCCAGCAGTCGCGGGATGAAAGAGACCCAGTACTTC
J: TRBJ1-1; V: TRBV5-1; D: TRBD1; size: .; CDR3: CASSYGQENTEAFF; DNA: TGCGCCAGCAGCTACGGACAGGAGAACACTGAAGCTTTCTTT
J: TRBJ2-3; V: TRBV7-9; D: .; size: few; CDR3: CASSPTRGHDTDTQYF; DNA: TGTGCCAGCAGCCCTACTAGGGGCCATGACACAGATACGCAGTATTTT
J: TRBJ1-3; V: TRBV2; D: .; size: many; CDR3: CASSPLMGTIYF; DNA: TGTGCCAGCAGTCCCCTCATGGGCACCATATATTTT
J: TRBJ2-7; V: TRBV6-5; D: .; size: few; CDR3: CASSSFSEEQYF; DNA: TGTGCCAGCAGTTCCTTTTCTGAAGAGCAGTACTTC
J: TRBJ2-3; V: TRBV20-1; D: .; size: few; CDR3: CSAPRTGQFYTDTQYF; DNA: TGCAGTGCTCCACGGACGGGTCAATTCTACACAGATACGCAGTATTTT
J: TRBJ2-7; V: TRBV20-1; D: .; size: many; CDR3: CSAMRASASYEQYF; DNA: TGCAGTGCTATGAGGGCGTCAGCCTCCTACGAGCAGTACTTC
J: TRBJ2-7; V: TRBV19; D: TRBD1; size: .; CDR3: CASRGGGRDEQYF; DNA: TGTGCCAGCCGAGGGGGCGGCAGGGACGAGCAGTACTTC
J: TRBJ2-1; V: TRBV27; D: .; size: many; CDR3: CASNTVPRRQFNEQFF; DNA: TGTGCCAGCAACACCGTCCCCCGACGACAGTTCAATGAGCAGTTCTTC
J: TRBJ2-5; V: TRBV6-2/TRBV6-3; D: TRBD2; size: .; CDR3: CASSTGEREWEGTQYF; DNA: TGTGCCAGCAGCACCGGGGAGCGGGAGTGGGAAGGGACCCAGTACTTC
J: TRBJ2-7; V: TRBV20-1; D: TRBD2; size: many; CDR3: CRATSGSSYEQYF; DNA: TGCAGGGCGACTAGCGGGAGTTCCTACGAGCAGTACTTC
J: TRBJ1-3; V: TRBV18; D: .; size: .; CDR3: CASSPTPRGTYSGNTIYF; DNA: TGTGCCAGCTCACCAACACCCCGGGGCACGTACTCTGGAAACACCATATATTTT